This TCR beta chain is drawn from a study of blood T cell repertoires in COVID-19. The data were produced by immunoSEQ multiplex PCR, yet TCRdb's version contains in-frame clones alone and is incomplete. This sample has around 250,000 clones, with about nine tenths found just once. CDR1 is LGHNA and CDR2 is YNFKEQ in the germline V gene. There are 15 residues in the CDR3. The V gene lost 4 bases and the J gene lost 1 base, with 11 bases spanning the gap. The sample was peripheral blood. The chain has TRBV4-2 and TRBJ1-3; D is possibly TRBD1 (5 bases). This sequence was found in a woman aged 25 to 45 with active or convalescent COVID-19. This CDR3 reads CASSPGAVSGNTIYF. CDR3 nucleotide sequence: TGTGCCAGCAGCCCTGGGGCCGTTTCTGGAAACACCATATATTTT.